Detailed here is one T cell receptor beta chain. Tumor samples were obtained before definitive surgery or chemotherapy. The data originate from a study of high-grade serous ovarian cancer treatment subgroups. Study-level background: Each sample yielded on average about 7,000 unique TCR beta rearrangements from 14,000 or so reads.

Using immunoSEQ multiplex PCR, the repertoire was profiled, and TCRdb retains in-frame clones only, with some absent. The sample lists some 1,800 clones; 76% were seen once. The V segment lost 1 base and the J segment 6 bases; nucleotides outside the gene matches: 7. The length of the CDR3 is 14 residues. Germline CDR1 SQVTM, CDR2 ANQGSEA. The sequenced sample consisted of tumor tissue. V gene TRBV29-1 combines with J gene TRBJ2-7; 9 bases match TRBD1. The TCR sequence derives from a human donor with high-grade serous ovarian cancer. The CDR3 coding sequence is TGCAGCGTTGAAGGGCGAACAGGGGGCGTCGAGCAGTACTTC. Translation gives CSVEGRTGGVEQYF.